This T cell receptor beta chain was identified in a study of blood T cell repertoires in COVID-19. At the level of the study: Material from acute and convalescent COVID-19 was sourced from the United States, Italy and Spain. From T cells, B-cell-depleted T cells, or PBMCs came the material, which was cDNA or gDNA.

In the original analysis: It was from reference gene primer amplification that nucleated cell counts were estimated. Some clones are missing from TCRdb's copy, which holds only in-frame ones; the method was immunoSEQ multiplex PCR. V, J and clone size derive from that table, while D and trimming were established from the DNA sequence. The top ten clones hold 7.9% of a sample with around 130,000 clones, 60% to 80% of them seen once. CDR1 is SGDLS, CDR2 YYNGEE, per germline. The CDR3 extends over 15 amino acids. The J segment lost 0 bases and the V segment lost 4 bases, leaving 4 bases of the junction unmatched.

The J gene is TRBJ1-3, the V gene TRBV9; 7 nucleotides align to TRBD1. The TCR originated in a human donor in a cohort sampled during active COVID-19. Material for sequencing was peripheral blood. This CDR3 is CASSRGDSSGNTIYF. The CDR3 DNA reads TGTGCCAGCAGCCGAGGGGACAGCTCTGGAAACACCATATATTTT.